This T cell receptor beta chain is from a study of blood T cell repertoires in COVID-19. Study at large: Sites across the United States, Italy and Spain contributed samples from acute and convalescent COVID-19. PBMCs, B-cell-depleted T cells, or T cells provided the cDNA or gDNA that made up the material.

The CDR3 has 17 residues. Germline assignment: CDR1 SGHRS and CDR2 YFSETQ. The junction had 4 bases not matched to a gene; V was cut back by 0 bases and J by 0 bases. The authors' processing: Nucleated cell counts were estimated from reference gene primer amplification. Sequencing was performed with immunoSEQ multiplex PCR; in TCRdb, only in-frame clones are kept and a portion is missing. V and J calls plus clone size are reproduced from that table; the DNA served to infer D and trimming. The top ten hold about 15% of the sample, which has over 75,000 clones, 80% seen once. The receptor's source is a human donor in a cohort sampled during active COVID-19. The sample comprised peripheral blood. This rearrangement joins TRBV5-1 to TRBJ2-3, with 10 nucleotides matching TRBD1. CDR3 protein: CASSLAGQGISTDTQYF. As DNA, the CDR3 is TGCGCCAGCAGCTTGGCGGGACAGGGGATTAGCACAGATACGCAGTATTTT. Looking up the rest from reference TRBV5-1 and TRBJ2-3 gives the full variable domain: KAGVTQTPRYLIKTRGQQVTLSCSPISGHRSVSWYQQTPGQGLQFLFEYFSETQRNKGNFPGRFSGRQFSNSRSEMNVSTLELGDSALYLCASSLAGQGISTDTQYFGPGTRLTVL.